The next 11 T cell receptor beta chains were all read from a single sample in a study of spatial heterogeneity in lung cancer. One entry per CDR3 protein, called by TCRdb with MiXCR from the 5' RACE reads. Of 20,000 to 30,000 distinct CDR3 sequences in the sample, around 5.1% were seen once. The time point was: sample taken at primary tumor resection. The material was PBMCs, obtained at surgery. The receptors derive from a male donor with early-stage non-small cell lung cancer.

The J gene is TRBJ2-5, the V gene TRBV6-6; 7 bases agree with TRBD2. The junction had 7 bases not matched to a gene; V was cut back by 5 bases and J by 7 bases. The CDR3 runs 13 residues. Germline values: CDR1 MNHNY, CDR2 SVGAGI (reference sequence). CDR3 DNA sequence: TGTGCCAGCAGTGGGGGGGGGTTGGCGACCCAGTACTTC. This sequence encodes CASSGGGLATQYF.

This clonotype was counted many times. The V call is TRBV7-9, the J call TRBJ2-3; D remains ambiguous. Trimming took 8 bases from V and 5 from J, leaving 17 bases between them. The CDR3 covers 14 residues. Germline CDR1 and CDR2: SEHNR and FQNEAQ (reference sequence). This chain's CDR3 is CASGREVTEDTQYF. The CDR3 DNA is TGTGCCAGCGGGCGCGAGGTTACGGAAGATACGCAGTATTTT.

This clonotype was counted ten times or more. This chain joins TRBV24-1 and TRBJ2-6, with a tentative D call TRBD2 (5 bases). V was shortened by 2 bases and J by 1 base, with 11 bases between the two germline ends. There are 17 residues in the CDR3. Germline CDR1 KGHDR, CDR2 SFDVKD. In DNA, the CDR3 is TGTGCCACCAGTGATTCGGACTGGGCGTCTGGGGCCAACGTCCTGACTTTC. Translating it yields CATSDSDWASGANVLTF.

This clonotype is classed as medium-sized (0.01 to 0.1%). The chain employs TRBV29-1 and TRBJ2-6; D is uncertain. Germline CDR1 and CDR2: SQVTM and ANQGSEA. This CDR3 spans 14 amino acids. Trimming stripped 5 bases from V and 0 bases from J, with 8 bases between. Written as DNA, the CDR3 is TGCAGCGTTTCTCCCACCTCTGGGGCCAACGTCCTGACTTTC. This codes for CSVSPTSGANVLTF.

This clonotype has at least ten counts. This sequence joins TRBV3-1 and TRBJ1-1; 8 bases are shared with TRBD1. The germline V gene encodes CDR1 LGHDT and CDR2 YNNKEL (reference sequence). Trimming at V came to 4 bases and at J to 2 bases, leaving 6 bases not matched to a gene. The CDR3 length is 15 residues. The CDR3 loop is CASSRRGQGNTEAFF. The CDR3 coding sequence is TGTGCCAGCAGCCGACGTGGACAGGGTAACACTGAAGCTTTCTTT.

This clonotype occurred many times. V usage is TRBV6-8 and J usage is TRBJ2-2; TRBD1 or TRBD2 may be the D gene (5 bases each). The CDR3 extends over 16 amino acids. V lost 2 bases and J lost 4, with 14 bases in between. The germline V gene has CDR1 MNHGY and CDR2 SAAAGT. For the CDR3, the DNA is TGTGCCAGCAGTTACGTCGGCGGGCAGGGCACCGGGGAGCTGTTTTTT. It is translated as CASSYVGGQGTGELFF.

This clonotype was counted between two and nine times. The genes are TRBV6-6 and TRBJ1-1; D is ambiguous. From germline, CDR1 is MNHNY and CDR2 SVGAGI (reference sequence). This CDR3 is 13 amino acids long. V lost 5 bases to trimming and J lost 4 bases, with 11 bases between them. The CDR3 is CASSPLGGTEAFF. The CDR3 DNA reads TGTGCCAGCAGTCCCTTAGGTGGCACTGAAGCTTTCTTT.

The chain combines TRBV6-2 or TRBV6-3 with TRBJ1-4; 12 positions agree with TRBD1. V dropped 3 bases and J dropped 8; count of bases not matched to a gene: 16. CDR1 MNHEY and CDR2 SVGEGT come from the germline V gene. There are 19 residues in the CDR3. The CDR3 spells CASSYGWRGQGAQKEKLFF. CDR3 coding DNA: TGTGCCAGCAGTTATGGATGGCGGGGACAGGGGGCGCAGAAGGAAAAACTGTTTTTT.

This clonotype is categorized as medium-sized (0.01 to 0.1%). This chain joins TRBV28 and TRBJ2-1, with a weak D call TRBD2 (6 bases). V shed 5 bases and J shed 6 bases, with 14 bases lying between them. Germline-derived CDR1 and CDR2 are MDHEN and SYDVKM. The CDR3 consists of 14 residues. The CDR3 loop is CASSPPGLPNEQFF. CDR3 bases: TGTGCCAGCAGTCCCCCCGGACTACCCAATGAGCAGTTCTTC. Full variable domain (missing parts from reference TRBV28 and TRBJ2-1): DVKVTQSSRYLVKRTGEKVFLECVQDMDHENMFWYRQDPGLGLRLIYFSYDVKMKEKGDIPEGYSVSREKKERFSLILESASTNQTSMYLCASSPPGLPNEQFFGPGTRLTVL.

This clonotype has a handful of counts. V gene TRBV6-6 combines with J gene TRBJ2-1, with 12 bases matching TRBD2. The V gene end was trimmed by 6 bases and the J gene end by 5 bases; junction bases not matched to a gene: 5. CDR3 size: 15 residues. Germline V gene sequence: CDR1 MNHNY, CDR2 SVGAGI (reference sequence). The CDR3: CASSSTSGGNNEQFF. DNA for the CDR3: TGTGCCAGCAGCTCTACTAGCGGGGGGAACAATGAGCAGTTCTTC.

This clonotype showed up many times. The chain has TRBV7-9 and TRBJ2-1; TRBD1 matches 9 bases. Germline V CDR1 and CDR2: SEHNR, FQNEAQ (reference sequence). V trimming: 6 bases; J trimming: 7 bases; junction bases outside the gene matches: 7. The CDR3 consists of 14 residues. CDR3 DNA: TGTGCCAGCAGTTCGGGACAGGGTGCTAATGAGCAGTTCTTC. Its translation: CASSSGQGANEQFF.